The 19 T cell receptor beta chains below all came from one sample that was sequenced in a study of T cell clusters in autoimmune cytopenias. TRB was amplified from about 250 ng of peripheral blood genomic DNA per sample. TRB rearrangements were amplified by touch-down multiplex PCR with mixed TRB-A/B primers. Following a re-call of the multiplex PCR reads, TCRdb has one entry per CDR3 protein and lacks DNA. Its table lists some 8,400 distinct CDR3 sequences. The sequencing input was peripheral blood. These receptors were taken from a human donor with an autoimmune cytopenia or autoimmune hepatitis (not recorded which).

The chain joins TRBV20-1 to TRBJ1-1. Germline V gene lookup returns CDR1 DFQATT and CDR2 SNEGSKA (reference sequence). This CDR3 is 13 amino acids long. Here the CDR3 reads CSAIRPGGTEAFF.

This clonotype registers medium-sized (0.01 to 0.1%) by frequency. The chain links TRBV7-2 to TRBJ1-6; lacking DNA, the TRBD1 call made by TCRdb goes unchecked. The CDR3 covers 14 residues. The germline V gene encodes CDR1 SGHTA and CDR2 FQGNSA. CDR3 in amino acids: CASSLAWEGTPLHF.

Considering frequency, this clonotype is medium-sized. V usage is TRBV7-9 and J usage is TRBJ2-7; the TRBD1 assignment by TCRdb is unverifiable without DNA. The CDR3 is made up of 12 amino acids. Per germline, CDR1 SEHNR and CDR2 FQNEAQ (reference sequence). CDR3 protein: CASSFQGYEQYF.

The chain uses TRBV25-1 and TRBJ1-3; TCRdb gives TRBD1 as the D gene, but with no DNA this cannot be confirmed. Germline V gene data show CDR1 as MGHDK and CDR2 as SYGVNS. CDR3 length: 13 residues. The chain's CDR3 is CASSEGLGHTIYF.

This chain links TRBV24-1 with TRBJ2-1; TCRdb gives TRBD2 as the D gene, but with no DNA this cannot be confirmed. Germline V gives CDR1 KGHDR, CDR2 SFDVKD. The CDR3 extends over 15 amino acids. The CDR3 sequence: CATSGRGEGYNEQFF.

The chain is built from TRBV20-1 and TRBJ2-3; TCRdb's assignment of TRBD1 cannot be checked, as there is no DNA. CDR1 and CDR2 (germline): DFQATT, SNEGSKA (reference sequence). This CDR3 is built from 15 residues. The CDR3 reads CSAPRDRGGTDTQYF.

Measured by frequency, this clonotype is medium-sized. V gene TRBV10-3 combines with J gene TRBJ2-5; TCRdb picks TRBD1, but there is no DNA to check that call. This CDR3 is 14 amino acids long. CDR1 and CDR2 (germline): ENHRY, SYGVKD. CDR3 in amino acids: CAISRTGGEETQYF.

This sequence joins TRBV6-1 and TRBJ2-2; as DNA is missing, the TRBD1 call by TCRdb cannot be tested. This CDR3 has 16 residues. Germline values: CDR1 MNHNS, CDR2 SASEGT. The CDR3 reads CASTRSGTGTTGELFF.

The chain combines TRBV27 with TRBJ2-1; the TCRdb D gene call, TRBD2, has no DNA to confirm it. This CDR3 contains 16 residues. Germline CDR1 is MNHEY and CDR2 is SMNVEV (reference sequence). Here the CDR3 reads CASSFRAGGIYNEQFF.

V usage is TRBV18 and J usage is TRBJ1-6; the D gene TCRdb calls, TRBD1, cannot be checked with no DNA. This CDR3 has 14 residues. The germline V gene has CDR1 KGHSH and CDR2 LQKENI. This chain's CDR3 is CASSPGQANSPLHF.

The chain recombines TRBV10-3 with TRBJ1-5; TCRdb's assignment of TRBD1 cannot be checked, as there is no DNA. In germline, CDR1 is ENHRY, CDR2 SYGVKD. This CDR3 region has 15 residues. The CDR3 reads CAISEGTGSTGPQHF.

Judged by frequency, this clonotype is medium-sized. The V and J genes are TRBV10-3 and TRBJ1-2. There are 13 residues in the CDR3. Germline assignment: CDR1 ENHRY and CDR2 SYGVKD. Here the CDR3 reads CAISEEGGYGYTF.

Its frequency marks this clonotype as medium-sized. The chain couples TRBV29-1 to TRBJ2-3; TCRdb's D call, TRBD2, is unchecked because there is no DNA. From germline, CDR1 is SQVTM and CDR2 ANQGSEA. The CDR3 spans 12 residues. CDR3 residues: CSVEGGGLIAYF.

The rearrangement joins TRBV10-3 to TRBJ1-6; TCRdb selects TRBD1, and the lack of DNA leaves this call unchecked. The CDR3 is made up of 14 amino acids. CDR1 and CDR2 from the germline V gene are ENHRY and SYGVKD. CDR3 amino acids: CATKVGGFDSPLHF.

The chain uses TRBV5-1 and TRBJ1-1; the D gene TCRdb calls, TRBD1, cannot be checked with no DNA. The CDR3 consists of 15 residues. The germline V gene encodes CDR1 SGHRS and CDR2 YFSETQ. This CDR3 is CASSLIAGVNTEAFF. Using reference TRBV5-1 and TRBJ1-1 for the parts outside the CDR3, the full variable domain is KAGVTQTPRYLIKTRGQQVTLSCSPISGHRSVSWYQQTPGQGLQFLFEYFSETQRNKGNFPGRFSGRQFSNSRSEMNVSTLELGDSALYLCASSLIAGVNTEAFFGQGTRLTVV.

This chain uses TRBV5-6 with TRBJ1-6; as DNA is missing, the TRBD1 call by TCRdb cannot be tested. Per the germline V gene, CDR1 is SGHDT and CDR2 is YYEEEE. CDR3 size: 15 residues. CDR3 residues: CASSFLQGAISPLHF.

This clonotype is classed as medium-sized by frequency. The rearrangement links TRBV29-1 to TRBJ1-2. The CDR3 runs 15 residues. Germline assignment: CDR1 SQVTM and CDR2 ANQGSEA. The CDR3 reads CSVELGGPSANGYTF.

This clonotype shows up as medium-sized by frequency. The CDR3: CASSRRIDNEQFF. The gene calls are TRBV7-3 and TRBJ2-1. The V gene's germline CDR1 is SGHTA and CDR2 FQGTGA. This CDR3 is 13 amino acids long.

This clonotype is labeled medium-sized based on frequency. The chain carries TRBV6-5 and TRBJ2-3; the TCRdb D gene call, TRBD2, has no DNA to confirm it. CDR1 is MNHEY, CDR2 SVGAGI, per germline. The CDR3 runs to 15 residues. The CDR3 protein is CASSRTSGVTDTQYF.